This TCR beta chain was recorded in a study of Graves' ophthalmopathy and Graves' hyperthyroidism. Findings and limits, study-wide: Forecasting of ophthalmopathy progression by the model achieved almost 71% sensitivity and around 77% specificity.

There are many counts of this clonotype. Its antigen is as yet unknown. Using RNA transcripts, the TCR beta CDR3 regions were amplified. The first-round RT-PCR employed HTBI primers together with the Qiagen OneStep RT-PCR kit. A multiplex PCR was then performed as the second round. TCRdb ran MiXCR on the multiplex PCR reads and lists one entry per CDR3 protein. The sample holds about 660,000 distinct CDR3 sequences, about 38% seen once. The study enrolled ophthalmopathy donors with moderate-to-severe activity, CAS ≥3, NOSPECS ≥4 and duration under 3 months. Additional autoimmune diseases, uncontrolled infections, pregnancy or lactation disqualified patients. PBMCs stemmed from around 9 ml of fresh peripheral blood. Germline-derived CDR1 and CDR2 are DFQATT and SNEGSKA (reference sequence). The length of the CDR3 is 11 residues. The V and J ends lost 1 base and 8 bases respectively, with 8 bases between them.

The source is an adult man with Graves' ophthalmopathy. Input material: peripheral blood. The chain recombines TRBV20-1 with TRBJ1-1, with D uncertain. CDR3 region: CSARVEVEAFF. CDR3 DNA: TGCAGTGCTAGAGTCGAGGTGGAAGCTTTCTTT.